This TCR beta chain was identified during a study of radiation and T cells in renal cell carcinoma. Study outcomes and limitations: Pretreatment tumor biopsies were lacking, so baseline clonotypes are unknown. Top tumor clonotypes rose in blood 2 weeks post-radiation, then contracted.

Profiled with immunoSEQ multiplex PCR; TCRdb holds only in-frame clones, not every one. The profile covers tens of thousands of clones, with 80% appearing a single time and about 28% taken by the ten largest. Time point described: blood 2 weeks post-SBRT. Treatment reported: 15 Gy SBRT to primary tumor, nephrectomy 4 weeks later. After SBRT, blood was collected at 2 and 4 weeks, plus baseline. The tumor was a clear cell renal cell carcinoma. Germline CDR1 and CDR2: SGHRS and YFSETQ. There are 14 residues in the CDR3. V dropped 3 bases and J dropped 7 bases, with 14 bases sitting between them. Comments on this clone: Its antigen remains unknown.

The rearrangement joins TRBV5-1 to TRBJ2-1; D may be TRBD1 (5 bases). Sequencing was performed on blood, taken from a patient whose treatment included radiotherapy and nephrectomy. This clonotype was sampled from a woman in her 70s with renal cell carcinoma. As DNA, the CDR3 is TGCGCCAGCAGCTCCCAGGGCCAGGGAAATGAGCAGTTCTTC. Translated: CASSSQGQGNEQFF.